This T cell receptor beta chain was sequenced during a study of blood T cell repertoires in COVID-19 (dated by TCRdb to about 2020). Regarding the research as a whole: Samples from collaborators originated in the United States, Italy and Spain and spanned both the acute and convalescent phases of COVID-19. The prospective study material was composed of cDNA or gDNA derived from T cells, B-cell-depleted T cells, or PBMCs. Subjects who had been exposed to COVID-19, were actively infected with it, or had recovered from it provided the deeply sampled blood TCRbeta repertoires that made up the dataset. The repertoires were made available in a free public database intended to serve as a resource for research on the immune response to SARS-CoV-2. The samples were drawn from the first 160 participants of the ongoing ImmuneRACE study and from 1,254 subjects provided by 6 global collaborators. The sample metadata nearly always contained a de-identified subject ID, COVID-19 status, age in years and sex. Where HLA class I and class II types were available, the types were taken from metadata supplied by the sample provider, not from assay-based typing. Overall results and qualifications from the work: Clinical and demographic metadata were provided uncurated, with the amount varying by source and participant.

The immunoSEQ Assay, a bias-controlled multiplex PCR, was used to amplify TCRbeta CDR3 regions from genomic DNA. Processing in the source paper ran as follows. Nucleated cell counts per sample were estimated from amplification of reference gene primers within the assay. Sequence reads were collapsed and filtered to measure the absolute abundance of every unique TCRbeta CDR3 rearrangement. Productive Simpson clonality was computed per sample as the square root of Simpson's diversity index over productive rearrangements. This immuneACCESS table, as held by TCRdb, lists in-frame sequences with V and J called but not all clones. Of the missing ones, under half trace to an unresolved V gene in checked studies; the others have no known cause. The V and J calls and clone size were taken over from that table, and D and trimming were inferred from the DNA. In all, the sample holds over 600,000 clones, and about 90% of those were seen once. The ten largest account for around 0.3% of the sample.

For CDR1 and CDR2, the germline V gene lists SGDLS and YYNGEE. V is clipped by 4 bases and J by 4 bases, and the sequence between their germline boundaries is 21 bases long. Measured from the cysteine to the phenylalanine, the CDR3 is 18 residues long. Only CDR3 DNA is held: 54 bases, read in frame from base 1. Only one count was recorded for this clone. It lacks a known antigen. The record has no base qualities; no much larger clone is one base away. Each collaborating institution followed its own protocols to collect whole blood in K2EDTA tubes. Collaborator samples were shipped for TCRbeta analysis as frozen whole blood, isolated PBMCs, or DNA extracted from either sample type.

The rearranged segments are TRBV9 and TRBJ1-6; the D gene assignment is ambiguous. The TCR was taken from a woman between 18 and 29 years old with acute or convalescent COVID-19. Sequencing was carried out using peripheral blood. The nucleotide sequence reads TGTGCCAGCAGCCCCCAGGTGGGAGGGCCGGATTATAATTCACCCCTCCACTTT. The resulting protein is CASSPQVGGPDYNSPLHF.